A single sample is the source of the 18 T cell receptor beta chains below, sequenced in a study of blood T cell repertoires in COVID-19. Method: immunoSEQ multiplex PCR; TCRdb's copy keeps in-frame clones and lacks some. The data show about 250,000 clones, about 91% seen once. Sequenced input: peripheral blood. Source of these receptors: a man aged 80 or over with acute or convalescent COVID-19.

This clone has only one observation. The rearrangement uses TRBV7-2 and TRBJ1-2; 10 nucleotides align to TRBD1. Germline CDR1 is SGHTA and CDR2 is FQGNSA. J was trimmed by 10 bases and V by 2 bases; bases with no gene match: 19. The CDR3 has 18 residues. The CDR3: CASSLFGTGASTVSYYTF. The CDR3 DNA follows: TGTGCCAGCAGCTTATTCGGGACAGGGGCGAGTACCGTCTCGTACTACACCTTC. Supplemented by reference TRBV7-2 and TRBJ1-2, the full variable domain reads GAGVSQSPSNKVTEKGKDVELRCDPISGHTALYWYRQSLGQGLEFLIYFQGNSAPDKSGLPSDRFSAERTGGSVSTLTIQRTQQEDSAVYLCASSLFGTGASTVSYYTFGSGTRLTVV.

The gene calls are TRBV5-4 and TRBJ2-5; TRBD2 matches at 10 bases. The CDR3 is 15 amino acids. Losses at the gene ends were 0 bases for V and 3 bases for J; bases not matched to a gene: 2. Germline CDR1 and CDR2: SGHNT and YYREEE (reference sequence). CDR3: CASSLGGTSEETQYF. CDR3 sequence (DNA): TGTGCCAGCAGCTTGGGAGGGACTAGCGAAGAGACCCAGTACTTC.

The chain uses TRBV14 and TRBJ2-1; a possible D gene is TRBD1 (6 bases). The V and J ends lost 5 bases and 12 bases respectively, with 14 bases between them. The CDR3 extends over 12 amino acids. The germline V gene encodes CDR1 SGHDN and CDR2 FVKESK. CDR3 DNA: TGTGCCAGCAGCTTAAACAGGGTTGGGCAGTTCTTC. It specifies CASSLNRVGQFF.

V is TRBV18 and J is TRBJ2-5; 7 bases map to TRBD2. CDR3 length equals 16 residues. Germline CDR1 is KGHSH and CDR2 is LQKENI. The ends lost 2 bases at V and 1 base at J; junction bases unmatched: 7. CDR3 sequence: CASSPGASGLQETQYF. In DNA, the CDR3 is TGTGCCAGCTCACCAGGTGCTAGCGGACTCCAAGAGACCCAGTACTTC.

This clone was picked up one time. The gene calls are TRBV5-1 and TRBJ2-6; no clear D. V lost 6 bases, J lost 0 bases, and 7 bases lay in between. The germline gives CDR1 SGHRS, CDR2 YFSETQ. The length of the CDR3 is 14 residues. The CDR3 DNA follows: TGCGCCAGCACCGACTCCTCTGGGGCCAACGTCCTGACTTTC. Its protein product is CASTDSSGANVLTF.

CDR3 sequence: CASSQGYSQGAGEQYF. The CDR3 DNA is TGTGCCAGCAGCCAAGGATACTCACAGGGGGCTGGCGAGCAGTACTTC. The rearrangement uses TRBV3-1 (or the pseudogene TRBV3-2) and TRBJ2-7, with TRBD1 matching over 9 bases. Looked up from germline, CDR1 is LGHDT and CDR2 is YNNKEL (reference sequence). The V segment lost 1 base and the J segment 6 bases; nucleotides outside the gene matches: 10. CDR3 length equals 16 residues.

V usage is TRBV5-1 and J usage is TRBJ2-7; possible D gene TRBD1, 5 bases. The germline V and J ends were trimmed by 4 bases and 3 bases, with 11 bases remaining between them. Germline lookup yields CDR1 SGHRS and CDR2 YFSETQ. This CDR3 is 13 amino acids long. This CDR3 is CASSRDSYYEQYF. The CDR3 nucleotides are TGCGCCAGCAGCCGTGACAGTTACTACGAGCAGTACTTC.

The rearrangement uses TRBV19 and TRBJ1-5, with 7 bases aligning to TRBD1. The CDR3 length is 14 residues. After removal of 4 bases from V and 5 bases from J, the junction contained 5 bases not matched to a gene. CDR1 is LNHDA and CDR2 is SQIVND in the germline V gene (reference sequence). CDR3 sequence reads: CASSRQGADQPQHF. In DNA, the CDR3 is TGTGCCAGTAGTAGACAGGGAGCCGATCAGCCCCAGCATTTT.

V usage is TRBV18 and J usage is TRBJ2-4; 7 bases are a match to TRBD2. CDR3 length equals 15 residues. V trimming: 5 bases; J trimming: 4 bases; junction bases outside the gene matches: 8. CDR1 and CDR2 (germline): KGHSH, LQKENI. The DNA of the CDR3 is TGTGCCAGCTCAGAGCTGGAGGGAGGGAAAAACATTCAGTACTTC. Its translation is CASSELEGGKNIQYF.

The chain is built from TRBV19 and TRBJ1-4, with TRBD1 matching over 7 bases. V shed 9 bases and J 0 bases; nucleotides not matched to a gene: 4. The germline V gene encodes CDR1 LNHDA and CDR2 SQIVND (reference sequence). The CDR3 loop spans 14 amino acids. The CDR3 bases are TGTGCCAGCACGGACAGGTCAACTAATGAAAAACTGTTTTTT. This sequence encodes CASTDRSTNEKLFF.

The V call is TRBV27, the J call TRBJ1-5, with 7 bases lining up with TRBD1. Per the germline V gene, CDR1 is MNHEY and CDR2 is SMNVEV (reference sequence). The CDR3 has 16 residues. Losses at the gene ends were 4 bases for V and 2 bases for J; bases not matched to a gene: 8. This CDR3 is CASSSSGQLGNQPQHF. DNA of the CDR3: TGTGCCAGCAGTTCGTCGGGACAGCTTGGCAATCAGCCCCAGCATTTT.

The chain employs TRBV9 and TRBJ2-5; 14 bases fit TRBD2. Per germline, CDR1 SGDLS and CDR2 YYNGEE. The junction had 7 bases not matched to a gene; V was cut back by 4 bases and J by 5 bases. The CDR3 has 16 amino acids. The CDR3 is CASSPSTSGGAETQYF. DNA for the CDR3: TGTGCCAGCAGCCCATCGACTAGCGGGGGGGCGGAGACCCAGTACTTC.

The CDR3 region has the DNA TGTGCCAGTAGTATTCTGACTAGCGGGAGACCCGAGCAGTACTTC. Its translation is CASSILTSGRPEQYF. The gene calls are TRBV19 and TRBJ2-7, with 12 bases matching TRBD2. Germline assignment: CDR1 LNHDA and CDR2 SQIVND (reference sequence). J lost 6 bases, V lost 3 bases, and 6 bases had no gene match. This CDR3 is 15 amino acids long.

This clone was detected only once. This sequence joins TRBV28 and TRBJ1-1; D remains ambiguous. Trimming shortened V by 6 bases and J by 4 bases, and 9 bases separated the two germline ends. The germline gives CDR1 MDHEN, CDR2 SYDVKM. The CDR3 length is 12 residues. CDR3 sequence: CASRVLGTEAFF. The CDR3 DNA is TGTGCCAGCAGGGTGCTCGGCACTGAAGCTTTCTTT. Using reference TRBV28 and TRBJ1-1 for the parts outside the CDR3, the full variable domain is DVKVTQSSRYLVKRTGEKVFLECVQDMDHENMFWYRQDPGLGLRLIYFSYDVKMKEKGDIPEGYSVSREKKERFSLILESASTNQTSMYLCASRVLGTEAFFGQGTRLTVV.

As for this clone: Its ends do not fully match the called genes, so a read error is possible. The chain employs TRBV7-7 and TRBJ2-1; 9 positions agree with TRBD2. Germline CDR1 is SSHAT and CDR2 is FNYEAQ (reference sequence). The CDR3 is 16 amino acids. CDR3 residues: CASSLGASGIANEQFF. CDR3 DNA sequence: TGTGCTAGCAGCTTAGGGGCTAGCGGGATAGCAAATGAGCAGTTCTTC.

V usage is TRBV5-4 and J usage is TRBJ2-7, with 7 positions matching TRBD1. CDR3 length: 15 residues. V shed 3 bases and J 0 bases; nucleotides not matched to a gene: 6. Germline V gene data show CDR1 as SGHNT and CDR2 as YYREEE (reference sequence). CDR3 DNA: TGTGCCAGCAGCTCCTTCGGACAGGTCTCCTACGAGCAGTACTTC. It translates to CASSSFGQVSYEQYF.

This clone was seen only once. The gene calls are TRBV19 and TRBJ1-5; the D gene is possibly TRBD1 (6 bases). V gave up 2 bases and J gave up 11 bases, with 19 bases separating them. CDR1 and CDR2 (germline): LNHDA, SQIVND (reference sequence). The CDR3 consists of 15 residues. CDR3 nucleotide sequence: TGTGCCAGTAGTATATCCGGGACAAATAACGTTGCCCAGCATTTT. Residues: CASSISGTNNVAQHF.

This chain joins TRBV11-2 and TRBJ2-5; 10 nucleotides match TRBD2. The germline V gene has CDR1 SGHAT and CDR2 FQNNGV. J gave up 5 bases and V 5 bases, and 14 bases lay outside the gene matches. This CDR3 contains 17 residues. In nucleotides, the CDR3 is TGTGCCAGCAGCCGAGGCCTGAGCGGGGGGGCCGGGGAGACCCAGTACTTC. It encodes CASSRGLSGGAGETQYF.